Shown below are 9 T cell receptor beta chains from a single sample sequenced in a study of cytomegalovirus exposure and HLA in healthy donors. The primer mix had 60 Vbeta and 13 Jbeta primers. Data came from immunoSEQ multiplex PCR; TCRdb stores just in-frame clones and leaves some out. The sample contains around 99,000 clones, about 80% of which appear only once. The specimen was PBMCs. The receptors were sampled from a woman aged 45-65 years in good health and CMV-seropositive.

This clone was recorded once. The rearrangement links TRBV2 to TRBJ2-3; a possible D gene is TRBD2 (6 bases). This CDR3 is built from 14 residues. V was cut by 7 bases and J by 2 bases, with 13 bases left in between. Germline lookup yields CDR1 SNHLY and CDR2 FYNNEI. This CDR3 reads CASKLRGNTDTQYF. DNA of the CDR3: TGTGCCAGCAAGCTCCGGGGGAACACAGATACGCAGTATTTT.

This chain uses TRBV7-2 with TRBJ2-7; TRBD1 is a possible D gene (6 bases). Germline CDR1 is SGHTA and CDR2 is FQGNSA. Trimming removed 1 base from V and 3 bases from J, with 7 bases in between. The CDR3 consists of 13 residues. CDR3 in amino acids: CASSLDRVYEQYF. The CDR3 bases are TGTGCCAGCAGCTTAGACAGGGTCTACGAGCAGTACTTC.

On this clone: The junction departs from the called germline gene at one end, perhaps through a read error. The chain links TRBV10-2 to TRBJ2-4, with TRBD2 matching 8 bases. This CDR3 region has 15 residues. Germline assignment: CDR1 WSHSY and CDR2 SAAADI. CDR3 in DNA: TGCGCCAGCAGTGGAGGAGGACTAGCCAAAAACAGTCAGTACTTC. Protein product: CASSGGGLAKNSQYF.

The chain carries TRBV9 and TRBJ2-3, with D possibly TRBD2 on 5 matching bases. The ends were cut back, 3 bases at V and 1 base at J, with 18 bases in the middle. The V gene's germline CDR1 is SGDLS and CDR2 YYNGEE. The CDR3 runs 17 residues. The CDR3 is CASSARGVPRGTDTQYF. The CDR3, as DNA: TGTGCCAGCAGCGCCCGGGGAGTCCCTAGGGGCACAGATACGCAGTATTTT.

V usage is TRBV7-2 and J usage is TRBJ2-1; 11 bases map to TRBD2. Trimming cost V 6 bases and J 2 bases; bases outside gene matches: 3. Germline CDR1 reads SGHTA; CDR2 reads FQGNSA. This CDR3 contains 15 residues. The CDR3 coding sequence is TGTGCCAGCAGGAAGACTAGCGGGACCTACAATGAGCAGTTCTTC. This encodes CASRKTSGTYNEQFF.

The CDR3 nucleotides read TGTGCCAGCAGGAAAGGGGCCCCTTGGGAGCAGTACTTC. Translating gives CASRKGAPWEQYF. V is TRBV2 and J is TRBJ2-7, with a possible D match to TRBD1 (5 bases). Germline-derived CDR1 and CDR2 are SNHLY and FYNNEI. The CDR3 is 13 residues long. V was pared by 6 bases and J by 7 bases, with 16 bases between. The full variable domain, rest sourced from reference TRBV2 and TRBJ2-7, is EPEVTQTPSHQVTQMGQEVILRCVPISNHLYFYWYRQILGQKVEFLVSFYNNEISEKSEIFDDQFSVERPDGSNFTLKIRSTKLEDSAMYFCASRKGAPWEQYFGPGTRLTVT.

The count of this clone is one. The chain carries TRBV18 and TRBJ1-5; D might be TRBD1 (6 bases). V lost 2 bases and J 2 bases, leaving 7 bases between the germline ends. This CDR3 comprises 14 residues. Germline CDR1 KGHSH, CDR2 LQKENI. The CDR3 DNA reads as TGTGCCAGCTCACCAGAGGGGGGCAATCAGCCCCAGCATTTT. Translating it yields CASSPEGGNQPQHF.

This chain connects TRBV19 to TRBJ2-4, with TRBD1 matching over 9 bases. The CDR3 loop spans 17 amino acids. The trim removed 6 bases at V and 2 bases at J, leaving 11 bases unmatched. Germline lookup yields CDR1 LNHDA and CDR2 SQIVND (reference sequence). The CDR3 here is CASSLTGGAESKNIQYF. The CDR3 region has the DNA TGTGCCAGTAGCCTAACAGGGGGCGCAGAATCCAAAAACATTCAGTACTTC.

This clone was counted a few times. This chain uses TRBV1 with TRBJ2-5; the table gives TRBD2 as D, unverified against the DNA. TRBV1 is marked as a pseudogene. CDR3 length equals 12 residues. The CDR3 region is CTSPVAGRTQYF. CDR3 nucleotides: TGCACCAGCCCGGTAGCGGGGAGGACCCAGTACTTC.